This entry lists 7 T cell receptor beta chains sequenced from one sample in a study of cytomegalovirus exposure and HLA in healthy donors. The protocol was immunoSEQ multiplex PCR, while the TCRdb copy is restricted to in-frame clones and leaves out a portion. The sample carries approximately 210,000 clones, 86% recorded once. Source material: PBMCs. The receptors derive from a woman aged 18-29 years in good health and CMV-seronegative.

The chain has TRBV30 and TRBJ1-2; 9 bases map to TRBD1. CDR1 and CDR2 from the germline V gene are GTSNPN and SVGIG (reference sequence). There are 14 residues in the CDR3. V lost 0 bases and J lost 4; bases outside the gene matches: 3. The CDR3 DNA reads TGTGCCTGGAGTGTCGGGACAGGGTTCTATGGCTACACCTTC. This sequence encodes CAWSVGTGFYGYTF.

The chain has TRBV6-5 and TRBJ1-3; unclear D gene. The CDR3 has 15 residues. CDR1 is MNHEY, CDR2 SVGAGI, per germline. V was cut by 0 bases and J by 4 bases, with 10 bases left in between. The CDR3 DNA reads TGTGCCAGCAGTTACTCGAGGTTGTCAGGAAACACCATATATTTT. Encoded protein: CASSYSRLSGNTIYF.

The sample holds one count of this clone. The chain couples TRBV5-1 to TRBJ1-3; D might be TRBD1 (6 bases). The V and J ends lost 0 bases and 0 bases respectively, with 13 bases between them. Germline loops: CDR1 SGHRS, CDR2 YFSETQ. The CDR3 length is 17 residues. The CDR3 loop is CASSLGPLGGSGNTIYF. The CDR3 DNA reads TGCGCCAGCAGCTTGGGCCCGCTAGGGGGCTCTGGAAACACCATATATTTT. Supplemented by reference TRBV5-1 and TRBJ1-3, the full variable domain reads KAGVTQTPRYLIKTRGQQVTLSCSPISGHRSVSWYQQTPGQGLQFLFEYFSETQRNKGNFPGRFSGRQFSNSRSEMNVSTLELGDSALYLCASSLGPLGGSGNTIYFGEGSWLTVV.

This chain uses TRBV6-4 with TRBJ1-6; 8 bases are a match to TRBD1. The CDR3 totals 16 residues. Germline CDR1 is MRHNA and CDR2 is SNTAGT. V trimming: 4 bases; J trimming: 10 bases; junction bases outside the gene matches: 12. The CDR3 loop reads CASSVSRDRGASPLHF. The CDR3 DNA reads as TGTGCCAGCAGTGTCAGCCGCGACAGGGGAGCGTCACCCCTCCACTTT.

The chain links TRBV6-5 to TRBJ1-2; no firm D call. In germline, CDR1 is MNHEY, CDR2 SVGAGI. V lost 2 bases and J lost 6, with 10 bases in between. This CDR3 has 13 amino acids. The CDR3 region has the DNA TGTGCCAGCAGTTACGTGGCGGGTAATGGCTACACCTTC. Its protein is CASSYVAGNGYTF.

This rearrangement joins TRBV28 to TRBJ2-7; 14 nucleotides agree with TRBD2. Germline V lookup: CDR1 MDHEN, CDR2 SYDVKM. The length of the CDR3 is 16 residues. J lost 7 bases, V lost 6 bases, and 11 bases had no gene match. CDR3 sequence (DNA): TGTGCCAGCAGCTACCCGGGACTAGCGGGAGTAAGGGAGCAGTACTTC. Protein: CASSYPGLAGVREQYF.

The chain is built from TRBV6-5 and TRBJ2-3, with a possible D match to TRBD2 (6 bases). CDR1 and CDR2 from the germline V gene are MNHEY and SVGAGI. The CDR3 length is 14 residues. V was cut by 2 bases and J by 6 bases, with 12 bases left in between. This CDR3 reads CASSYGGEPDTQYF. The CDR3 DNA is TGTGCCAGCAGTTACGGCGGGGAACCTGATACGCAGTATTTT.